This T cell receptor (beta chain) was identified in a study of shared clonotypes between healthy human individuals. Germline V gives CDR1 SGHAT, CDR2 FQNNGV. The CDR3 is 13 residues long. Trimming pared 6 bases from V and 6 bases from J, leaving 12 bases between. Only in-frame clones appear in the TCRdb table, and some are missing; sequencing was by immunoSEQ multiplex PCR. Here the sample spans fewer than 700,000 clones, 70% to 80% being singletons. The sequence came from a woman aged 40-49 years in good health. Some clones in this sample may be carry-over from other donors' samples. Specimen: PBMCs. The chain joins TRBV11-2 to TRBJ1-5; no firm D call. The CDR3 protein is CASSPRPGQPQHF. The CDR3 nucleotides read TGTGCCAGCAGTCCAAGACCAGGTCAGCCCCAGCATTTT. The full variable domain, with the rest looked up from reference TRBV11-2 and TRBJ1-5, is EAGVAQSPRYKIIEKRQSVAFWCNPISGHATLYWYQQILGQGPKLLIQFQNNGVVDDSQLPKDRFSAERLKGVDSTLKIQPAKLEDSAVYLCASSPRPGQPQHFGDGTRLSIL.